The present entry profiles one T cell receptor (beta chain) with its context. Antigen: not known. TCRdb keeps only in-frame clones here, not all; method: immunoSEQ multiplex PCR. The sample consists of over 150,000 clones, approximately 90% of them appearing once. This record comes from a study of T cell responses to AZD1222 COVID-19 vaccine. Study observations and caveats: None of the repertoires were sampled until the peak T cell response had passed.

The CDR3 covers 16 residues. Germline CDR1 LGHNA, CDR2 YNFKEQ. The V gene end was trimmed by 4 bases and the J gene end by 1 base; junction bases not matched to a gene: 7. The chain employs TRBV4-2 and TRBJ2-3; 8 bases line up with TRBD2. Source: peripheral blood, taken on day 0 of AZD1222 vaccination. This receptor was identified in an adult in good health. The CDR3 DNA reads TGTGCCAGCAGCCCAGGCTCGCGGGGGGGCACAGATACGCAGTATTTT. Translation: CASSPGSRGGTDTQYF.